Below are 24 T cell receptor beta chains sequenced from a single sample in a study of CD8 T cells in ankylosing spondylitis. TCRdb re-analysed the 5' RACE reads in MiXCR, keeping a single row per CDR3 protein. This sample yields under 150,000 distinct CDR3 sequences, of which approximately 9.7% are seen a single time; approximately 3.3% belongs to the top ten. Specimen: blood, either unsorted or a sorted T cell fraction (not recorded which). The receptors come from a male donor with ankylosing spondylitis or in good health (not recorded which).

The table lists this clonotype with many counts. This chain links TRBV29-1 with TRBJ2-3; D possibly uses TRBD1 or TRBD2 (7 bases each). The CDR3 extends over 13 amino acids. Germline V gene lookup returns CDR1 SQVTM and CDR2 ANQGSEA. V was clipped by 6 bases and J by 0 bases, with 10 bases between them. The CDR3 spells CSVQGGSTDTQYF. The CDR3 DNA reads TGCAGCGTCCAGGGGGGGAGCACAGATACGCAGTATTTT.

This clonotype came up many times. The gene calls are TRBV12-3 or TRBV12-4 and TRBJ1-1; 7 positions match TRBD1. CDR3 size: 15 residues. V dropped 4 bases and J dropped 5; count of bases not matched to a gene: 10. As DNA, the CDR3 is TGTGCCAGCAGTTGGGCAGGGGGAGGAAGGACTGAAGCTTTCTTT. Its protein is CASSWAGGGRTEAFF.

This chain joins TRBV12-3 or TRBV12-4 and TRBJ2-7; possibly TRBD2 for D (6 bases). This CDR3 is built from 13 residues. V lost 7 bases and J lost 3, with 13 bases in between. The CDR3 here is CASTGGTNYEQYF. The CDR3 DNA sequence: TGTGCCAGCACGGGCGGGACCAACTACGAGCAGTACTTC.

This clonotype has a count of ten or more. The J gene is TRBJ2-7, the V gene TRBV20-1, with TRBD1 matching over 7 bases. The CDR3 spans 12 residues. Germline loops: CDR1 DFQATT, CDR2 SNEGSKA (reference sequence). The V segment lost 7 bases and the J segment 3 bases; nucleotides outside the gene matches: 6. The CDR3 sequence: CSGTGQYYEQYF. The CDR3 DNA sequence: TGCAGTGGCACGGGACAGTACTACGAGCAGTACTTC.

This clonotype was detected ten times or more. The chain joins TRBV20-1 to TRBJ2-3, with TRBD2 matching over 14 bases. Unmatched junction bases numbered 13, after V lost 2 bases and J lost 0 bases. The CDR3 covers 20 residues. Germline V CDR1 and CDR2: DFQATT, SNEGSKA (reference sequence). CDR3 in amino acids: CSARYYKGTSGSGSTDTQYF. For the CDR3, the DNA is TGCAGTGCTAGATATTACAAGGGGACTAGCGGGAGTGGGAGCACAGATACGCAGTATTTT.

This clonotype has ten or more counts. The rearrangement joins TRBV18 to TRBJ2-5; D perhaps matches TRBD1 (6 bases). The CDR3 sequence is 13 residues long. V dropped 6 bases and J dropped 7 bases, with 15 bases sitting between them. Germline V gene sequence: CDR1 KGHSH, CDR2 LQKENI. CDR3 amino acids: CASSTDSGRTQYF. CDR3 bases: TGTGCCAGCTCGACGGACAGTGGCCGGACCCAGTACTTC.

The table lists this clonotype with many counts. The chain combines TRBV7-8 with TRBJ2-1; 7 nucleotides match TRBD2. The CDR3 is 16 residues long. V dropped 1 base and J dropped 6; count of bases not matched to a gene: 9. CDR1 and CDR2 from the germline V gene are SGHVS and FQNEAQ. Here the CDR3 reads CASSLVAGVIPNEQFF. CDR3 nucleotide sequence: TGTGCCAGCAGCTTAGTTGCGGGAGTAATCCCCAATGAGCAGTTCTTC.

This clonotype was found many times. The chain has TRBV5-1 and TRBJ2-7; D unclear. V was cut by 1 base and J by 2 bases, with 19 bases left in between. Germline-derived CDR1 and CDR2 are SGHRS and YFSETQ. This CDR3 is built from 17 residues. CDR3 nucleotide sequence: TGCGCCAGCAGCTTGCCACCAAATTCCCCTAAAACCTACGAGCAGTACTTC. Translating gives CASSLPPNSPKTYEQYF. Using reference TRBV5-1 and TRBJ2-7 for the parts outside the CDR3, the full variable domain is KAGVTQTPRYLIKTRGQQVTLSCSPISGHRSVSWYQQTPGQGLQFLFEYFSETQRNKGNFPGRFSGRQFSNSRSEMNVSTLELGDSALYLCASSLPPNSPKTYEQYFGPGTRLTVT.

In this sample, this clonotype turned up a few times. V is TRBV12-3 or TRBV12-4 and J is TRBJ2-1, with 8 bases matching TRBD2. The CDR3 totals 19 residues. V was clipped by 6 bases and J by 6 bases; unmatched bases: 22. CDR3 region: CASSASGGFGVGSRNEQFF. CDR3 in DNA: TGTGCCAGCAGCGCATCGGGAGGGTTCGGTGTGGGTAGTCGCAATGAGCAGTTCTTC.

This clonotype was counted at least ten times. V gene TRBV12-3 or TRBV12-4 combines with J gene TRBJ2-3, with TRBD2 matching over 9 bases. The length of the CDR3 is 12 residues. J was trimmed by 8 bases and V by 8 bases; bases with no gene match: 5. Here the CDR3 reads CASCGRVCTQYF. In DNA, the CDR3 is TGTGCCAGCTGCGGGAGGGTCTGTACGCAGTATTTT.

This rearrangement joins TRBV7-2 to TRBJ2-5; D is ambiguous. Germline-derived CDR1 and CDR2 are SGHTA and FQGNSA. This CDR3 comprises 13 residues. The germline V and J ends were trimmed by 6 bases and 1 base, with 9 bases remaining between them. The CDR3 nucleotides read TGTGCCAGCAGTAAAGGATTCCAAGAGACCCAGTACTTC. This encodes CASSKGFQETQYF. Full variable domain (outside the CDR3, taken from reference TRBV7-2 and TRBJ2-5): GAGVSQSPSNKVTEKGKDVELRCDPISGHTALYWYRQSLGQGLEFLIYFQGNSAPDKSGLPSDRFSAERTGGSVSTLTIQRTQQEDSAVYLCASSKGFQETQYFGPGTRLLVL.

The chain uses TRBV29-1 and TRBJ2-5; weak D call: TRBD1 (5 bases). The V end lost 4 bases, the J end lost 2 bases, and 17 bases lay between the germline ends. The length of the CDR3 is 15 residues. The germline CDR1 and CDR2 sequences are SQVTM and ANQGSEA. The CDR3 nucleotides are TGCAGCGTTGGTCTCTCAGGGTACCATCAAGAGACCCAGTACTTC. Translating gives CSVGLSGYHQETQYF.

This chain joins TRBV20-1 and TRBJ2-7, with 10 bases lining up with TRBD2. The J segment lost 6 bases and the V segment lost 3 bases, leaving 8 bases of the junction unmatched. From germline, CDR1 is DFQATT and CDR2 SNEGSKA (reference sequence). This CDR3 is built from 14 residues. CDR3 DNA sequence: TGCAGTGCTAGTGGGCTAGCGGGAGCTCTCGAGCAGTACTTC. Translated: CSASGLAGALEQYF.

The sample holds one count of this clonotype. The chain carries TRBV13 and TRBJ2-5, with D perhaps being TRBD1 or TRBD2 (5 bases each). The CDR3 contains 18 residues. V was shortened by 10 bases and J by 0 bases, with 27 bases between the two germline ends. Germline V lookup: CDR1 PRHDT, CDR2 FYEKMQ (reference sequence). Here the CDR3 DNA reads TGTGCCATCTGTTTAGGCCGTGGTTCAGGGACGTACCAAGAGACCCAGTACTTC. Protein sequence: CAICLGRGSGTYQETQYF.

This clonotype came up a few times. The V and J genes are TRBV20-1 and TRBJ2-3; D perhaps matches TRBD2 (5 bases). This CDR3 is 13 amino acids long. CDR1 is DFQATT, CDR2 SNEGSKA, per germline (reference sequence). V gave up 5 bases and J gave up 4 bases, with 13 bases separating them. CDR3 in DNA: TGCAGTGCTGTGCGAGGAGGCGCAGATACGCAGTATTTT. Amino acid sequence: CSAVRGGADTQYF.

Many counts were recorded for this clonotype. This chain joins TRBV5-1 and TRBJ2-2; D is unclear. The germline CDR1 and CDR2 sequences are SGHRS and YFSETQ. Between the trimmed V and J ends, which lost 4 bases and 2 bases, there was a span of 12 bases. The length of the CDR3 is 15 residues. The CDR3 spells CASSPDHSNTGELFF. In DNA form, the CDR3 reads TGCGCCAGCAGCCCTGACCACTCAAACACCGGGGAGCTGTTTTTT.

This clonotype came up many times. The J gene is TRBJ1-2, the V gene TRBV20-1, with 10 bases that match TRBD1. Unmatched junction bases numbered 9, after V lost 1 base and J lost 7 bases. CDR3 length: 15 amino acids. Germline assignment: CDR1 DFQATT and CDR2 SNEGSKA (reference sequence). The CDR3: CSARADQRQGAGYTF. CDR3 DNA sequence: TGCAGTGCTAGAGCGGACCAACGACAGGGGGCTGGCTACACCTTC.

This clonotype appeared a few times. The genes are TRBV12-3 or TRBV12-4 and TRBJ2-4; D might be TRBD1 (7 bases). Trimming removed 2 bases from V and 7 bases from J, with 12 bases in between. The CDR3 contains 14 residues. The CDR3: CASSLSAGGNIQYF. DNA for the CDR3: TGTGCCAGCAGTTTATCGGCAGGGGGGAACATTCAGTACTTC.

This clonotype was observed many times. The V gene is TRBV6-2 or TRBV6-3, the J gene TRBJ2-7; a possible D gene is TRBD1 (8 bases). The germline gives CDR1 MNHEY, CDR2 SVGEGT. The CDR3 length is 15 residues. With 5 bases removed from V and 6 bases from J, the gap between germline ends came to 20 bases. CDR3 protein: CASSTWTGSGVEQYF. CDR3 DNA sequence: TGTGCCAGCAGTACGTGGACAGGGAGCGGGGTCGAGCAGTACTTC.

This clonotype occurred many times. The chain recombines TRBV6-5 with TRBJ1-1; D possibly corresponds to TRBD1 (5 bases). The length of the CDR3 is 15 residues. Trimming stripped 1 base from V and 0 bases from J, with 9 bases between. Germline-derived CDR1 and CDR2 are MNHEY and SVGAGI. CDR3 residues: CASSYLRGMNTEAFF. The CDR3 bases are TGTGCCAGCAGTTACTTGAGGGGAATGAACACTGAAGCTTTCTTT.

This clonotype was recorded at least ten times. The rearrangement uses TRBV19 and TRBJ1-1, with unresolved D. The CDR3 runs 13 residues. Germline values: CDR1 LNHDA, CDR2 SQIVND (reference sequence). Trimming shortened V by 9 bases and J by 4 bases, and 15 bases separated the two germline ends. CDR3 coding DNA: TGTGCCAGCTCAAAGTGGGATCTCACTGAAGCTTTCTTT. Its translation is CASSKWDLTEAFF.

The table lists this clonotype with many counts. The genes are TRBV12-3 or TRBV12-4 and TRBJ2-7, with D tentatively TRBD1 or TRBD2 (5 bases each). Deletions cut 4 bases from V and 3 bases from J, with 10 bases between. The CDR3 runs to 13 residues. DNA for the CDR3: TGTGCCAGCAGTTGGGGGACGGACTACGAGCAGTACTTC. Its protein product is CASSWGTDYEQYF.

This clonotype came up many times. This CDR3 is CASSWDRENTGELFF. The CDR3 DNA follows: TGCGCCAGCAGCTGGGACAGGGAGAACACCGGGGAGCTGTTTTTT. J is TRBJ2-2 and V is TRBV4-3, with 9 bases lining up with TRBD1. J was trimmed by 1 base and V by 5 bases; bases with no gene match: 2. CDR1 is LGHNA and CDR2 is YSLEER in the germline V gene. The CDR3 spans 15 residues.

This clonotype has a handful of counts. The chain joins TRBV5-1 to TRBJ1-5; maybe TRBD1 (6 bases). Per the germline V gene, CDR1 is SGHRS and CDR2 is YFSETQ. V lost 2 bases and J lost 5, with 8 bases in between. The CDR3 covers 13 residues. CDR3 region: CASSFRGDQPQHF. CDR3 nucleotides: TGCGCCAGCAGCTTCAGGGGAGATCAGCCCCAGCATTTT.